The clone carrying this TCR beta chain was detected many times. Its specificity is unknown. Germline values: CDR1 MGHRA, CDR2 YSYEKL. V lost 1 base, J lost 4 bases, and 7 bases lay in between. The CDR3 consists of 14 residues. The study separated CD4+ cells into CD45RA+ naive and CD45RA-negative memory subsets. This sample was taken from a study of shared clonotypes between healthy human individuals. Study-wide results and caveats: Estimated richness was generally greater in naive than memory subsets.

Measured with immunoSEQ multiplex PCR; TCRdb has only the in-frame clones, and not every one. The sample has nearly 1,000,000 clones, around three quarters seen once. The sequence was obtained from a man younger than 35 in good health. The sample was memory CD4+ T cells sorted from blood. Subset meaning: CD45RA-negative fraction. The chain carries TRBV4-1 and TRBJ1-4; maybe TRBD1 (5 bases). The CDR3 sequence: CASSQGGSNEKLFF. CDR3 coding DNA: TGCGCCAGCAGCCAAGGGGGGAGTAATGAAAAACTGTTTTTT.